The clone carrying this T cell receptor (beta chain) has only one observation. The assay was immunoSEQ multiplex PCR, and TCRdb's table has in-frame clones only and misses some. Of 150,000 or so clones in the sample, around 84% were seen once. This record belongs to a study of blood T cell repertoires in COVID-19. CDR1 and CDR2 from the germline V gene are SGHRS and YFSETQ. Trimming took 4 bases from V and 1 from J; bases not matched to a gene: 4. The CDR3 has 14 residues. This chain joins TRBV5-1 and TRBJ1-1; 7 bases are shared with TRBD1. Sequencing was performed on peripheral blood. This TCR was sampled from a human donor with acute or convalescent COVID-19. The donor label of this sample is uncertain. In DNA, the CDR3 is TGCGCCAGCAGCAAAGGACAGGCGAACACTGAAGCTTTCTTT. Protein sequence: CASSKGQANTEAFF. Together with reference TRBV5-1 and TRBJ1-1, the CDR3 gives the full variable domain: KAGVTQTPRYLIKTRGQQVTLSCSPISGHRSVSWYQQTPGQGLQFLFEYFSETQRNKGNFPGRFSGRQFSNSRSEMNVSTLELGDSALYLCASSKGQANTEAFFGQGTRLTVV.